The 16 T cell receptor beta chains below were found in one sample sequenced in a study of breast tumors, draining lymph nodes, adjacent tissues. TCRdb passed the multiplex PCR reads through MiXCR, listing each CDR3 protein once. Among approximately 130,000 distinct CDR3 sequences listed, approximately 20% were seen once. Axillary draining lymph nodes of breast cancer patients supplied the node samples. Material: axillary lymph node tissue. These receptors came from a female donor with breast cancer. Some clones in this sample may be carry-over from other donors' samples.

A few counts support this clonotype. This rearrangement joins TRBV10-2 to TRBJ2-4, with TRBD2 identical over 9 bases. Germline values: CDR1 WSHSY, CDR2 SAAADI. The CDR3 totals 17 residues. V shed 2 bases and J 0 bases; nucleotides not matched to a gene: 5. CDR3 sequence reads: CASSERLAGLAKNIQYF. The CDR3 nucleotides read TGCGCCAGCAGTGAGCGCCTAGCGGGACTAGCCAAAAACATTCAGTACTTC.

Many counts were recorded for this clonotype. J is TRBJ2-3 and V is TRBV9; TRBD1 matches 10 bases. The CDR3 consists of 16 residues. The trim removed 2 bases at V and 6 bases at J, leaving 9 bases unmatched. Per germline, CDR1 SGDLS and CDR2 YYNGEE. The CDR3 DNA reads as TGTGCCAGCAGCGTGACCGGGACAGGGGTGTCGGATACGCAGTATTTT. Residues: CASSVTGTGVSDTQYF.

The chain joins TRBV27 to TRBJ2-3; D call uncertain. V was clipped by 7 bases and J by 4 bases, with 12 bases between them. The CDR3 has 13 amino acids. Germline assignment: CDR1 MNHEY and CDR2 SMNVEV (reference sequence). The CDR3 loop reads CASKVQTADTQYF. The CDR3 nucleotides are TGTGCCAGCAAGGTACAGACCGCAGATACGCAGTATTTT.

This clonotype was seen just once. A single base separates this from a much larger clone, so it may be a read error. V and J are TRBV7-2 and TRBJ2-1, with 8 bases aligning to TRBD2. The CDR3 covers 15 residues. Germline lookup yields CDR1 SGHTA and CDR2 FQGNSA. With V trimmed by 4 bases and J by 12 bases, 14 bases remained unmatched. The CDR3 protein is CASSSQGAGDIGQFF. The DNA of the CDR3 is TGTGCCAGCAGCTCCCAGGGAGCGGGAGATATTGGGCAGTTCTTC.

Remarks on this clonotype: Compared with germline, one end of the junction differs, possibly owing to a read error. CDR3 bases: TGTGCCTGCAGGGGGGGGGGGCAGGGTGGTTCTTACGAGCAGTACTTC. Translation: CACRGGGQGGSYEQYF. The chain joins TRBV6-6 to TRBJ2-7; tentatively, D is TRBD1 or TRBD2 (7 bases each). Germline V gives CDR1 MNHNY, CDR2 SVGAGI (reference sequence). The length of the CDR3 is 16 residues.

A remark on this clonotype: This may stem from a read error, because a much larger clone lies one nucleotide away. V is TRBV9 and J is TRBJ2-1, with 10 bases identical to TRBD2. The CDR3 extends over 17 amino acids. With V trimmed by 3 bases and J by 5 bases, 11 bases remained unmatched. From germline, CDR1 is SGDLS and CDR2 YYNGEE. The CDR3 DNA is TGTGCCAGCAGCGACGTCCCTAGCGGGAGTATAGACAATGAGCAGTTCTTC. Protein product: CASSDVPSGSIDNEQFF.

As concerns this clonotype: Because it lacks the conserved phenylalanine or tryptophan at the end, this CDR3 is likely a read error. The rearrangement uses TRBV28 and TRBJ2-7; TRBD1 aligns across 8 bases. This CDR3 has 14 residues. Trimming took 7 bases from V and 0 from J; bases not matched to a gene: 5. CDR1 MDHEN and CDR2 SYDVKM come from the germline V gene. The CDR3 region is CASTPGGDSYEQYL. CDR3 in DNA: TGTGCCAGCACCCCAGGGGGCGACTCCTACGAGCAGTACCTC.

With respect to this clonotype: A read error is possible here, since a much larger clone lies one base away. The chain uses TRBV12-3 or TRBV12-4 and TRBJ2-6, with no clear D. V was trimmed by 4 bases and J by 0 bases, leaving 7 bases between them. The CDR3 length is 15 residues. CDR3 DNA sequence: TGTGCCAGCAGTTCCTCAATCTCTGGGGCCAACGTCCTGACTTTC. This encodes CASSSSISGANVLTF.

A remark on this clonotype: This clone may be a read error of a much larger clone one base away. This chain links TRBV11-1 with TRBJ2-7; D is ambiguous. Looked up from germline, CDR1 is SGHAT and CDR2 is FQDESV (reference sequence). The CDR3 sequence is 14 residues long. V was trimmed by 4 bases and J by 1 base, leaving 11 bases between them. CDR3 nucleotides: TGTGCCAGCAGCTCCCGACTGGGATCCTACGAGCAGTACTTC. This gives the protein CASSSRLGSYEQYF.

There are many counts of this clonotype. The chain carries TRBV12-3 or TRBV12-4 and TRBJ2-1, with TRBD2 matching over 7 bases. The junction had 2 bases not matched to a gene; V was cut back by 3 bases and J by 3 bases. The CDR3 totals 14 residues. Written as DNA, the CDR3 is TGTGCCAGCAGTTTGCCTAGCGGCTACAATGAGCAGTTCTTC. Its translation is CASSLPSGYNEQFF.

The V and J genes are TRBV20-1 and TRBJ2-4, with D uncertain. The germline CDR1 and CDR2 sequences are DFQATT and SNEGSKA (reference sequence). Trimming took 8 bases from V and 7 from J, leaving 18 bases between them. The CDR3 is 13 amino acids. CDR3 nucleotides: TGCAGTTCGCCCTCTAGTGTCGGGAACATTCAGTACTTC. It specifies CSSPSSVGNIQYF.

This clonotype has ten or more counts. The chain links TRBV7-2 to TRBJ2-7; D uncertain. V was trimmed by 0 bases and J by 3 bases, leaving 3 bases between them. The germline gives CDR1 SGHTA, CDR2 FQGNSA. The CDR3 totals 12 residues. This chain's CDR3 is CASSLADYEQYF. For the CDR3, the DNA is TGTGCCAGCAGCTTAGCGGACTACGAGCAGTACTTC.

In regard to this clonotype: A much larger clone is a single base away; this may be a read error. This rearrangement joins TRBV11-3 to TRBJ2-5, with D perhaps given as TRBD1 or TRBD2 (5 bases each). This CDR3 region has 13 residues. CDR1 and CDR2 from the germline V gene are SGHNT and YENEEA. Trimming stripped 5 bases from V and 7 bases from J, with 14 bases between. The CDR3 sequence: CASSLGPTGTQYF. The CDR3, as DNA: TGTGCCAGCAGCCTGGGACCTACAGGGACCCAGTACTTC.

V and J are TRBV20-1 and TRBJ2-5, with 7 bases identical to TRBD2. CDR1 and CDR2 (germline): DFQATT, SNEGSKA (reference sequence). The CDR3 contains 12 residues. J was trimmed by 2 bases and V by 7 bases; bases with no gene match: 4. CDR3 protein: CSVASGQETQYF. The CDR3 DNA is TGCAGTGTGGCTAGCGGACAAGAGACCCAGTACTTC.

This clonotype occurred many times. This chain links TRBV2 with TRBJ2-1; 14 bases map to TRBD2. Trimming at V came to 6 bases and at J to 8 bases, leaving 6 bases not matched to a gene. Germline V lookup: CDR1 SNHLY, CDR2 FYNNEI. The CDR3 runs to 15 residues. CDR3 residues: CASRRLAGGPYEQFF. CDR3 in DNA: TGTGCCAGCAGGCGACTAGCGGGAGGGCCATATGAGCAGTTCTTC.

The chain has TRBV4-1 and TRBJ2-6; D is uncertain. Trimming removed 1 base from V and 1 base from J, with 5 bases in between. In germline, CDR1 is MGHRA, CDR2 YSYEKL. The CDR3 spans 15 residues. CDR3 amino acids: CASSQAWSGANVLTF. The CDR3 coding sequence is TGCGCCAGCAGCCAAGCCTGGTCTGGGGCCAACGTCCTGACTTTC.